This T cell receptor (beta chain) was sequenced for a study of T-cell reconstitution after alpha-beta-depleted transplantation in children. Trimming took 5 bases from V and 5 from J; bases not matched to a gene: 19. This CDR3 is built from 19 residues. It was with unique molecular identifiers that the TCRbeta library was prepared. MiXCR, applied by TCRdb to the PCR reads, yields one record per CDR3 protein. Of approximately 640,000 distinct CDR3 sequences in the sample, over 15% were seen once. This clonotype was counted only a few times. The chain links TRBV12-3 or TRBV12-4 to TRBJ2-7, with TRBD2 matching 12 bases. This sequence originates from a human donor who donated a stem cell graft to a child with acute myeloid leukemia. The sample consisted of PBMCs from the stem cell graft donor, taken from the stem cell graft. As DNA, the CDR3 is TGTGCCAGCAGTGTTAGCCCGGTGGCTAGCGGGGGGGCTTGGAACGAGCAGTACTTC. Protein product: CASSVSPVASGGAWNEQYF.